Below, 22 T cell receptor beta chains from the same sample are listed, as sequenced in a study of T cell responses to AZD1222 COVID-19 vaccine. The protocol was immunoSEQ multiplex PCR, while the TCRdb copy is restricted to in-frame clones and leaves out a portion. The data show fewer than 200,000 clones, about 89% seen once. The specimen comprised peripheral blood, sampled on day 0 of AZD1222 vaccination. The receptors originated from an adult in good health.

This clone was picked up a small number of times. The genes are TRBV19 and TRBJ1-2, with 9 bases aligning to TRBD1. Trimming took 5 bases from V and 5 from J; bases not matched to a gene: 12. Germline-derived CDR1 and CDR2 are LNHDA and SQIVND (reference sequence). The CDR3 extends over 16 amino acids. Here the CDR3 DNA reads TGTGCCAGTAGTTCCGGGACAGGGTTCTGGGGATATGGCTACACCTTC. It is translated as CASSSGTGFWGYGYTF.

Concerning this clone: This CDR3 is also generated by other DNA sequences in the sample. This rearrangement joins TRBV29-1 to TRBJ1-1; D remains unclear. The CDR3 covers 10 residues. V was cut by 7 bases and J by 0 bases, with 3 bases left in between. Per germline, CDR1 SQVTM and CDR2 ANQGSEA. The CDR3 DNA reads TGCAGCGGCATGAACACTGAAGCTTTCTTT. It yields the protein CSGMNTEAFF.

This chain links TRBV27 with TRBJ1-1; no clear D gene. Germline V gene sequence: CDR1 MNHEY, CDR2 SMNVEV (reference sequence). The CDR3 is made up of 13 amino acids. Trimming cost V 3 bases and J 1 base, with 6 bases left between them. The CDR3 sequence: CASSLGENTEAFF. The CDR3 DNA is TGTGCCAGCAGTTTGGGAGAGAACACTGAAGCTTTCTTT.

V is TRBV5-1 and J is TRBJ1-1; TRBD1 agrees at 7 bases. With 0 bases clipped from V and 1 base from J, the junction kept 6 bases outside the gene matches. The CDR3 consists of 16 residues. Germline CDR1 and CDR2: SGHRS and YFSETQ. This chain's CDR3 is CASSLALTGPNTEAFF. In nucleotides, the CDR3 is TGCGCCAGCAGCTTGGCCCTGACAGGGCCGAACACTGAAGCTTTCTTT.

The rearrangement uses TRBV7-3 and TRBJ2-6; D is ambiguous. Germline V gene data show CDR1 as SGHTA and CDR2 as FQGTGA. The V end was cut by 2 bases, the J end by 0 bases, with 5 bases between. The CDR3 is 15 amino acids. DNA for the CDR3: TGTGCCAGCAGCTTACTCGTCTCTGGGGCCAACGTCCTGACTTTC. This sequence encodes CASSLLVSGANVLTF.

The V gene is TRBV29-1, the J gene TRBJ1-1; D possibly corresponds to TRBD1 (6 bases). The CDR3 is made up of 12 amino acids. V lost 5 bases to trimming and J lost 8 bases, with 15 bases between them. The V gene's germline CDR1 is SQVTM and CDR2 ANQGSEA. CDR3 in DNA: TGCAGCGTTTTGAGCGACAGGATCGAAGCTTTCTTT. Encoded protein: CSVLSDRIEAFF.

The chain carries TRBV7-9 and TRBJ2-5; 10 nucleotides match TRBD2. This CDR3 is 15 amino acids long. J lost 5 bases, V lost 1 base, and 4 bases had no gene match. CDR1 and CDR2 from the germline V gene are SEHNR and FQNEAQ (reference sequence). The CDR3 loop reads CASSLGSSGSETQYF. The DNA of the CDR3 is TGTGCCAGCAGCTTAGGTTCTAGCGGGAGCGAGACCCAGTACTTC.

The V call is TRBV7-3, the J call TRBJ1-2; tentative D call: TRBD1 (5 bases). V lost 5 bases and J lost 4, with 20 bases in between. The CDR3 has 16 amino acids. Germline V CDR1 and CDR2: SGHTA, FQGTGA. For the CDR3, the DNA is TGTGCCAGCAGCACCTCCTCTGGGGGGAGAATCTATGGCTACACCTTC. This translates into CASSTSSGGRIYGYTF.

The chain couples TRBV12-3 or TRBV12-4 to TRBJ2-2; D is unclear. The CDR3 spans 13 residues. Between the trimmed V and J ends, which lost 2 bases and 7 bases, there was a span of 8 bases. The CDR3 reads CASSLNRLGELFF. As DNA, the CDR3 is TGTGCCAGCAGTTTAAATCGACTCGGGGAGCTGTTTTTT.

The chain joins TRBV4-3 to TRBJ2-5; D is perhaps TRBD1 or TRBD2 (6 bases each). CDR1 and CDR2 from the germline V gene are LGHNA and YSLEER. V dropped 4 bases and J dropped 2 bases, with 14 bases sitting between them. CDR3 length: 15 residues. CDR3 nucleotide sequence: TGCGCCAGCAGCCCGGGGGCGGCAAGACAAGAGACCCAGTACTTC. It encodes CASSPGAARQETQYF.

The J gene is TRBJ1-4, the V gene TRBV29-1; tentatively, D is TRBD1 (5 bases). CDR1 is SQVTM, CDR2 ANQGSEA, per germline. The CDR3 consists of 14 residues. V gave up 4 bases and J gave up 5 bases, with 14 bases separating them. The CDR3 region is CSVGPGRGNEKLFF. DNA for the CDR3: TGCAGCGTTGGTCCGGGACGGGGAAATGAAAAACTGTTTTTT.

The chain has TRBV7-2 and TRBJ1-2; tentative D call: TRBD1 (5 bases). The germline V gene encodes CDR1 SGHTA and CDR2 FQGNSA. This CDR3 comprises 14 residues. V dropped 4 bases and J dropped 7 bases, with 16 bases sitting between them. CDR3 in DNA: TGTGCCAGCAGCTCGGGACGGTCCCTAGGTGGCTACACCTTC. Translation: CASSSGRSLGGYTF.

Here the CDR3 reads CASSGGTGFTYEQYV. The CDR3 DNA is TGTGCCAGCAGCGGCGGGACAGGGTTTACCTACGAGCAGTACGTC. The chain joins TRBV5-5 to TRBJ2-7; TRBD1 aligns across 9 bases. CDR3 length equals 15 residues. Germline-derived CDR1 and CDR2 are SGHKS and YYEKEE (reference sequence). With 4 bases clipped from V and 2 bases from J, the junction kept 7 bases outside the gene matches.

This clone was counted once. The chain employs TRBV4-2 and TRBJ1-1; TRBD1 is a possible D gene (5 bases). CDR1 and CDR2 (germline): LGHNA, YNFKEQ. The ends were cut back, 3 bases at V and 2 bases at J, with 13 bases in the middle. CDR3 length: 15 residues. The CDR3, as DNA: TGTGCCAGCAGCCAGGGGGACGGCAGAAACACTGAAGCTTTCTTT. Its translation: CASSQGDGRNTEAFF.

The V and J genes are TRBV3-1 (or the pseudogene TRBV3-2) and TRBJ2-1, with 10 bases identical to TRBD2. With 3 bases clipped from V and 2 bases from J, the junction kept 10 bases outside the gene matches. CDR3 length: 18 amino acids. CDR1 is LGHDT, CDR2 YNNKEL, per germline (reference sequence). CDR3 bases: TGTGCCAGCAGCCATCCTAGCGGGGGACACCTCACCTACAATGAGCAGTTCTTC. Its protein is CASSHPSGGHLTYNEQFF.

The V and J genes are TRBV6-5 and TRBJ2-1; TRBD2 agrees at 10 bases. The CDR3 is 15 residues long. V trimming: 7 bases; J trimming: 4 bases; junction bases outside the gene matches: 7. In germline, CDR1 is MNHEY, CDR2 SVGAGI. The CDR3 coding sequence is TGTGCCAGCACCGCCCCTAGCGGGGGTTACAATGAGCAGTTCTTC. Protein: CASTAPSGGYNEQFF.

The chain couples TRBV5-1 to TRBJ1-1; no firm D call. Per the germline V gene, CDR1 is SGHRS and CDR2 is YFSETQ. Trimming removed 4 bases at V and 0 bases at J, with 10 bases between. This CDR3 is built from 14 residues. DNA for the CDR3: TGCGCCAGCAGCCGGGTGTTATTGAACACTGAAGCTTTCTTT. Translated: CASSRVLLNTEAFF.

This chain connects TRBV28 to TRBJ2-1; perhaps TRBD2 as D (6 bases). This CDR3 comprises 14 residues. CDR1 MDHEN and CDR2 SYDVKM come from the germline V gene. V lost 3 bases and J 9 bases, leaving 15 bases between the germline ends. CDR3: CASSLAGPPSEQFF. The CDR3 DNA is TGTGCCAGCAGTTTGGCGGGGCCCCCCAGTGAGCAGTTCTTC.

To note about this clone: It is likely a read error, because the conserved phenylalanine at the end of the CDR3 is missing. The DNA of the CDR3 is TGTGCCAGCAGGGCCCGGACAGTGGCGAACGCTGAAGCTTTCCTT. Translation: CASRARTVANAEAFL. The gene calls are TRBV7-8 and TRBJ1-1; tentatively, D is TRBD1 (6 bases). The germline gives CDR1 SGHVS, CDR2 FQNEAQ. The CDR3 spans 15 residues.

The J gene is TRBJ2-2, the V gene TRBV7-8, with 7 bases aligning to TRBD2. With V trimmed by 2 bases and J by 2 bases, 5 bases remained unmatched. The CDR3 consists of 16 residues. Germline loops: CDR1 SGHVS, CDR2 FQNEAQ. The chain's CDR3 is CASSLSAGINTGELFF. For the CDR3, the DNA is TGTGCCAGCAGCTTATCAGCGGGGATTAACACCGGGGAGCTGTTTTTT.

The chain joins TRBV30 to TRBJ1-6; possibly TRBD1 for D (6 bases). Germline V gene data show CDR1 as GTSNPN and CDR2 as SVGIG (reference sequence). The CDR3 has 16 residues. V lost 3 bases and J 9 bases, leaving 21 bases between the germline ends. CDR3 nucleotide sequence: TGTGCCTGGAGCGTAGGGGGACCGGGAAGTTCTTCACCCCTCCACTTT. This codes for CAWSVGGPGSSSPLHF. The entire variable domain, with the rest obtained from reference TRBV30 and TRBJ1-6, is as follows: SQTIHQWPATLVQPVGSPLSLECTVEGTSNPNLYWYRQAAGRGLQLLFYSVGIGQISSEVPQNLSASRPQDRQFILSSKKLLLSDSGFYLCAWSVGGPGSSSPLHFGNGTRLTVT.

The chain has TRBV2 and TRBJ2-1; D may be TRBD1 (6 bases). Trimming cost V 1 base and J 8 bases, with 12 bases left between them. The CDR3 loop spans 14 amino acids. Germline V gives CDR1 SNHLY, CDR2 FYNNEI. This CDR3 reads CASSEGGLAYEQFF. CDR3 nucleotide sequence: TGTGCCAGCAGTGAAGGGGGGCTAGCCTATGAGCAGTTCTTC.